One and the same sample provided the 29 T cell receptor beta chains below, sequenced in a study of molecular identifiers for immune sequencing clone quantification. TCRdb ran MiXCR on the PCR reads and lists one entry per CDR3 protein. This table holds around 480,000 distinct CDR3 sequences, 25% found once. What was sequenced was naive CD8+ T cells from blood, with Jurkat cell RNA spiked in. Regarding subset: FACS-sorted CD8+CD4-CCR7+CD45RA+ naive T cells. Receptors were obtained from a human donor in good health. Some libraries in this study had Jurkat cell RNA spiked in.

This clonotype was recorded a few times. J is TRBJ2-3 and V is TRBV19, with D unresolved. Germline-derived CDR1 and CDR2 are LNHDA and SQIVND (reference sequence). V dropped 6 bases and J dropped 1 base, with 8 bases sitting between them. There are 13 residues in the CDR3. The CDR3 sequence: CASRVKGTDTQYF. The CDR3 coding sequence is TGTGCCAGTAGAGTTAAAGGCACAGATACGCAGTATTTT.

This clonotype showed up just a few times. The CDR3 nucleotides read TGTGCCAGCAGTGAGGGGGCAGGGGGCGTGTGGGGCTACACCTTC. Encoded protein: CASSEGAGGVWGYTF. The rearrangement links TRBV2 to TRBJ1-2; 8 positions match TRBD1. V lost 3 bases and J lost 8; bases outside the gene matches: 11. This CDR3 has 15 amino acids. Germline V CDR1 and CDR2: SNHLY, FYNNEI. Filled out from reference TRBV2 and TRBJ1-2, the complete variable domain reads EPEVTQTPSHQVTQMGQEVILRCVPISNHLYFYWYRQILGQKVEFLVSFYNNEISEKSEIFDDQFSVERPDGSNFTLKIRSTKLEDSAMYFCASSEGAGGVWGYTFGSGTRLTVV.

The table lists this clonotype with many counts. The chain has TRBV12-3 or TRBV12-4 and TRBJ2-6; D is unresolved. V was pared by 4 bases and J by 0 bases, with 13 bases between. This CDR3 is 17 amino acids long. The CDR3 DNA is TGTGCCAGCAGTTCCGGGCTCTTCACCTCTGGGGCCAACGTCCTGACTTTC. Its translation: CASSSGLFTSGANVLTF.

This clonotype was observed many times. The CDR3 protein is CASSHIGQHYEQYF. The CDR3 DNA follows: TGCGCCAGCAGCCATATAGGACAGCACTACGAGCAGTACTTC. V is TRBV4-1 and J is TRBJ2-7; tentative D call: TRBD1 (6 bases). Germline V gene sequence: CDR1 MGHRA, CDR2 YSYEKL. V was clipped by 3 bases and J by 3 bases, with 12 bases between them. The CDR3 length is 14 residues.

In this sample, this clonotype turned up a few times. The rearrangement links TRBV3-2 to TRBJ2-4; TRBD1, the table's D call, was not compared with the DNA. TRBV3-2 is listed as a pseudogene. This CDR3 has 15 residues. CDR3 in DNA: TGTGCCAGCGGGACAGAATACAGGGGGAGGAACATTCAGTACTTC. Translated, it gives CASGTEYRGRNIQYF.

J is TRBJ2-2 and V is TRBV19; D is unresolved. The CDR3 totals 15 residues. The V end lost 0 bases, the J end lost 6 bases, and 11 bases lay between the germline ends. The germline V gene encodes CDR1 LNHDA and CDR2 SQIVND (reference sequence). The DNA for the CDR3 is TGTGCCAGTAGTATAGATGACCTAGAAGCCGGGGAGCTGTTTTTT. Amino acids: CASSIDDLEAGELFF.

The rearrangement uses TRBV20-1 and TRBJ2-7; TRBD1 matches 7 bases. V was clipped by 2 bases and J by 2 bases; unmatched bases: 3. Germline V gene sequence: CDR1 DFQATT, CDR2 SNEGSKA (reference sequence). The CDR3 totals 13 residues. In DNA form, the CDR3 reads TGCAGTGCTAGACCTGGGACAGCCTACGAGCAGTACTTC. Translation: CSARPGTAYEQYF.

A remark on this clonotype: Since no conserved phenylalanine or tryptophan closes the CDR3, a read error is the likely cause. The V call is TRBV6-6, the J call TRBJ2-3; no definite D call. CDR1 is MNHNY and CDR2 is SVGAGI in the germline V gene (reference sequence). With 2 bases removed from V and 6 bases from J, the gap between germline ends came to 9 bases. The CDR3 covers 13 residues. The CDR3: CASSYLKSDTQYL. DNA of the CDR3: TGTGCCAGCAGTTACCTCAAGAGTGATACGCAGTATCTT.

Only a few counts were recorded for this clonotype. The chain has TRBV5-1 and TRBJ2-5, with 12 bases matching TRBD2. Germline V lookup: CDR1 SGHRS, CDR2 YFSETQ. The ends lost 3 bases at V and 0 bases at J; junction bases unmatched: 6. The CDR3 extends over 17 amino acids. The CDR3 bases are TGCGCCAGCAGCTCCGGACTAGCGGGGCGCCACCAAGAGACCCAGTACTTC. This sequence encodes CASSSGLAGRHQETQYF.

The gene calls are TRBV7-6 and TRBJ1-5; D gene ambiguous. Germline V gives CDR1 SGHVS, CDR2 FNYEAQ. Trimming left V 1 base short and J 0 bases short, with 7 bases between. This CDR3 comprises 15 residues. The CDR3 DNA follows: TGTGCCAGCAGCTTAGAAGATTTTAGCAATCAGCCCCAGCATTTT. It codes for CASSLEDFSNQPQHF.

The genes are TRBV3-1 and TRBJ1-1; no definite D call. Trimming shortened V by 1 base and J by 11 bases, and 11 bases separated the two germline ends. This CDR3 spans 12 amino acids. Per the germline V gene, CDR1 is LGHDT and CDR2 is YNNKEL (reference sequence). The CDR3 protein is CASSQGGPAAFF. The CDR3 region has the DNA TGTGCCAGCAGCCAAGGAGGACCAGCGGCTTTCTTT. Looking up the rest from reference TRBV3-1 and TRBJ1-1 gives the full variable domain: DTAVSQTPKYLVTQMGNDKSIKCEQNLGHDTMYWYKQDSKKFLKIMFSYNNKELIINETVPNRFSPKSPDKAHLNLHINSLELGDSAVYFCASSQGGPAAFFGQGTRLTVV.

The chain employs TRBV4-2 and TRBJ1-5, with D possibly matching TRBD1 (5 bases). Germline V gene data show CDR1 as LGHNA and CDR2 as YNFKEQ. Trimming cost V 3 bases and J 7 bases, with 19 bases left between them. The CDR3 covers 16 residues. Here the CDR3 DNA reads TGTGCCAGCAGCCAGTCGCAGTTGGGGCCCGGACAGCCCCAGCATTTT. Amino acid sequence: CASSQSQLGPGQPQHF.

Comments on this clonotype: A much larger clonotype is one base distant, so this may be a read error. The CDR3 bases are TGTGCCAGCTGCAAAGGGACTAGCGGGAGTTACCAAGAGACCCAGTACTTC. It translates to CASCKGTSGSYQETQYF. The J gene is TRBJ2-5, the V gene TRBV7-9; 14 bases agree with TRBD2. V shed 8 bases, J shed 0 bases, and the junction held 8 bases outside the gene matches. The V gene's germline CDR1 is SEHNR and CDR2 FQNEAQ (reference sequence). CDR3 size: 17 residues.

Turning to this clonotype: Its ends do not fully match the called genes, so a read error is possible. The chain couples TRBV30 to TRBJ2-1; 8 bases align to TRBD1. Germline values: CDR1 GTSNPN, CDR2 SVGIG (reference sequence). This CDR3 is built from 15 residues. CDR3 protein: CTWTRTGSSYNEQFF. DNA of the CDR3: TGTACCTGGACCCGGACAGGGAGTTCCTACAATGAGCAGTTCTTC.

This clonotype was counted many times. This rearrangement joins TRBV12-3 or TRBV12-4 to TRBJ2-5; TRBD2 matches at 11 bases. The CDR3 runs to 15 residues. J was trimmed by 5 bases and V by 3 bases; bases with no gene match: 5. The CDR3 nucleotides read TGTGCCAGCAGTTTCTCTAGCGGGGGGTATGAGACCCAGTACTTC. Its protein product is CASSFSSGGYETQYF.

The CDR3 loop reads CSARSYQPGPYEQYF. CDR3 nucleotide sequence: TGCAGTGCTAGATCGTATCAGCCAGGGCCCTACGAGCAGTACTTC. This chain joins TRBV20-1 and TRBJ2-7; perhaps TRBD1 as D (5 bases). The V and J ends lost 2 bases and 2 bases respectively, with 16 bases between them. This CDR3 is built from 15 residues. Germline V lookup: CDR1 DFQATT, CDR2 SNEGSKA (reference sequence).

Concerning this clonotype itself: The germline gene is not matched at one end of the junction; a read error may be the cause. The genes are TRBV27 and TRBJ2-3, with 10 nucleotides matching TRBD2. Germline CDR1 is MNHEY and CDR2 is SMNVEV (reference sequence). The length of the CDR3 is 17 residues. CDR3 sequence reads: CASSTAGGPFSTDMQYF. In DNA form, the CDR3 reads TGTGCCAGCAGTACAGCGGGAGGGCCTTTTTCCACAGATATGCAGTATTTT.

About this clonotype: Here the CDR3 omits its conserved ending phenylalanine or tryptophan, so a read error is the likely source. V gene TRBV15 combines with J gene TRBJ1-5, with a possible D match to TRBD1 (5 bases). Germline V CDR1 and CDR2: LNHNV, YYDKDF (reference sequence). V lost 0 bases to trimming and J lost 5 bases, with 11 bases between them. The CDR3 is 15 amino acids. Here the CDR3 reads CATSRDRGRDQPQHS. The CDR3, as DNA: TGTGCCACCAGCAGAGATCGGGGACGGGATCAGCCCCAGCATTCT.

This clonotype has only a few counts. The chain carries TRBV25-1 and TRBJ2-7; D perhaps matches TRBD1 (6 bases). The germline CDR1 and CDR2 sequences are MGHDK and SYGVNS. CDR3 size: 14 residues. V lost 4 bases to trimming and J lost 4 bases, with 14 bases between them. CDR3 amino acids: CASSGGLRGYEQYF. DNA for the CDR3: TGTGCCAGCAGTGGGGGGCTGCGCGGTTACGAGCAGTACTTC.

The chain recombines TRBV4-1 with TRBJ1-1; D unresolved. Germline lookup yields CDR1 MGHRA and CDR2 YSYEKL. With 0 bases removed from V and 1 base from J, the gap between germline ends came to 9 bases. The CDR3 is 15 amino acids. The CDR3 sequence is CASSQDVLGNTEAFF. Here the CDR3 DNA reads TGCGCCAGCAGCCAAGACGTTCTGGGGAACACTGAAGCTTTCTTT.

V is TRBV4-3 and J is TRBJ2-1, with D uncertain. Germline assignment: CDR1 LGHNA and CDR2 YSLEER. This CDR3 is 17 amino acids long. Trimming took off 1 base at V and 0 bases at J, with 13 bases between the two ends. The chain's CDR3 is CASSQGSGLSSYNEQFF. The CDR3 DNA is TGCGCCAGCAGCCAAGGCTCCGGTCTGAGCTCCTACAATGAGCAGTTCTTC.

The CDR3 DNA sequence: TGTGCCAGCAGCTACAGAACCCTGCGGGAACCGTTTTTT. As protein: CASSYRTLREPFF. The chain has TRBV6-5 and TRBJ1-4; D remains ambiguous. In germline, CDR1 is MNHEY, CDR2 SVGAGI. This CDR3 spans 13 amino acids. V lost 6 bases, J lost 16 bases, and 21 bases lay in between.

The rearrangement uses TRBV9 and TRBJ2-7; D gene unclear. Trimming pared 4 bases from V and 11 bases from J, leaving 19 bases between. Germline lookup yields CDR1 SGDLS and CDR2 YYNGEE. This CDR3 is built from 13 residues. The CDR3: CASSPWTAGEKYF. Written as DNA, the CDR3 is TGTGCCAGCAGCCCATGGACCGCTGGAGAGAAGTACTTC. Full variable domain (missing parts from reference TRBV9 and TRBJ2-7): DSGVTQTPKHLITATGQRVTLRCSPRSGDLSVYWYQQSLDQGLQFLIQYYNGEERAKGNILERFSAQQFPDLHSELNLSSLELGDSALYFCASSPWTAGEKYFGPGTRLTVT.

This clonotype was observed a few times. V usage is TRBV6-5 and J usage is TRBJ1-4, with TRBD1 matching 7 bases. In germline, CDR1 is MNHEY, CDR2 SVGAGI. CDR3 length: 14 amino acids. Trimming cost V 6 bases and J 4 bases; bases outside gene matches: 5. This CDR3 is CASSPDRDNEKLFF. As DNA, the CDR3 is TGTGCCAGCAGCCCCGACAGGGATAATGAAAAACTGTTTTTT.

V is TRBV5-1 and J is TRBJ1-1, with D unresolved. The V gene lost 1 base and the J gene lost 1 base, with 5 bases spanning the gap. This CDR3 comprises 13 residues. Germline V gene lookup returns CDR1 SGHRS and CDR2 YFSETQ. CDR3 in amino acids: CASSLLQNTEAFF. The CDR3 nucleotides read TGCGCCAGCAGCTTGCTACAGAACACTGAAGCTTTCTTT.

There are a few counts of this clonotype. This sequence joins TRBV14 and TRBJ2-2; D not certain. Trimming stripped 1 base from V and 8 bases from J, with 5 bases between. Germline assignment: CDR1 SGHDN and CDR2 FVKESK. The CDR3 has 12 amino acids. In DNA form, the CDR3 reads TGTGCCAGCAGCCAAGGTTTGGGGGAGCTGTTTTTT. This gives the protein CASSQGLGELFF.

This chain's CDR3 is CASSNTGLAAHYEQYF. The CDR3, as DNA: TGTGCCAGCAGCAATACAGGGTTAGCGGCCCACTACGAGCAGTACTTC. This sequence joins TRBV13 and TRBJ2-7, with D possibly called TRBD1 or TRBD2 (6 bases each). There are 16 residues in the CDR3. V shed 5 bases and J shed 3 bases, with 20 bases lying between them. The germline V gene has CDR1 PRHDT and CDR2 FYEKMQ (reference sequence).

This clonotype appeared a few times. The V gene is TRBV6-4, the J gene TRBJ2-2; 7 bases are shared with TRBD2. The CDR3 contains 16 residues. Germline CDR1 and CDR2: MRHNA and SNTAGT. After removal of 5 bases from V and 4 bases from J, the junction contained 10 bases not matched to a gene. As DNA, the CDR3 is TGTGCCAGCAGTTCCCGCCGGGAGGAAAGCACCGGGGAGCTGTTTTTT. Its translation is CASSSRREESTGELFF.

For this clonotype: A much bigger clone sits one base away, suggesting this may be a read error. The chain carries TRBV2 and TRBJ1-5; D unclear. Germline assignment: CDR1 SNHLY and CDR2 FYNNEI. V was cut by 0 bases and J by 3 bases, with 12 bases left in between. This CDR3 spans 16 amino acids. CDR3 DNA: TGTGCCAGCAGTGAAGCGCTGGGGTCGGCCAATCAGCCCCAGCATTTT. Encoded protein: CASSEALGSANQPQHF.